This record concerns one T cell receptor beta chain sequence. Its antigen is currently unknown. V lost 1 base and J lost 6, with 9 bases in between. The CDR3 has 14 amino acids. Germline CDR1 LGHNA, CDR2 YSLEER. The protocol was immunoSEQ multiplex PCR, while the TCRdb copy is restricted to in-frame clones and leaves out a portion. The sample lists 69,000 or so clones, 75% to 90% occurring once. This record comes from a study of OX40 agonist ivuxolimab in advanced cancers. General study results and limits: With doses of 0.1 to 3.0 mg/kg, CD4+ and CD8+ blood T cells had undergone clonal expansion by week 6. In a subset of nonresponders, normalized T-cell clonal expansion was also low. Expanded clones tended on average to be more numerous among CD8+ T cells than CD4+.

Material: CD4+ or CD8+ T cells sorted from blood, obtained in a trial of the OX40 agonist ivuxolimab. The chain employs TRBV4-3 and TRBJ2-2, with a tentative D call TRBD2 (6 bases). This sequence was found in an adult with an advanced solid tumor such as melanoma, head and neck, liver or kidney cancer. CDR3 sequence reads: CASSQGDSSGELFF. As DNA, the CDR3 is TGCGCCAGCAGCCAAGGGGACTCCTCCGGGGAGCTGTTTTTT.